A selection of T cell receptor beta chains follows, all from one sample in a study of CD8 T cells in Susac syndrome. TCRdb reanalysed the immunoSEQ multiplex PCR reads using MiXCR and keeps one entry per CDR3 protein. The repertoire holds around 280,000 distinct CDR3 sequences, with about 91% as singletons. The sample taken for sequencing was CD4+ T cells from PBMCs. The receptor set was obtained from a human donor with multiple sclerosis. Both conserved end residues are part of each CDR3. Each record gives: CDR3 protein, V gene, D gene. The D gene is left open where the match is weak.

cdr3_aa: CASTSSRGYGEQYF
v_call: TRBV6-5
d_call: TRBD1

cdr3_aa: CASSSHRVSTEAFF
v_call: TRBV7-2
d_call: NA

cdr3_aa: CASSFSGQGSIDTQYF
v_call: TRBV5-1
d_call: TRBD1

cdr3_aa: CASSLALVGRETQYF
v_call: TRBV12-3/TRBV12-4
d_call: NA

cdr3_aa: CASSLTSGRSEQFF
v_call: TRBV12-3/TRBV12-4
d_call: TRBD2

cdr3_aa: CASSSGDRTDTQYF
v_call: TRBV9
d_call: NA

cdr3_aa: CASSSGQIRSNQPQHF
v_call: TRBV19
d_call: NA

cdr3_aa: CASSTDRDFGYTF
v_call: TRBV10-1
d_call: TRBD1

cdr3_aa: CASSSGGRRVHEQYF
v_call: TRBV6-5
d_call: TRBD2

cdr3_aa: CASSRQPATNEKLFF
v_call: TRBV7-9
d_call: NA

cdr3_aa: CAWSPSANYGHTF
v_call: TRBV30
d_call: NA

cdr3_aa: CASSSRTSEQYF
v_call: TRBV7-2
d_call: TRBD2

cdr3_aa: CASRFYNEQFF
v_call: TRBV2
d_call: NA

cdr3_aa: CASSQGTGAQPQHF
v_call: TRBV3-1
d_call: TRBD1

cdr3_aa: CASSLVSGTGNYGYTF
v_call: TRBV5-1
d_call: TRBD1

cdr3_aa: CASGSDRGLTEAFF
v_call: TRBV12-3/TRBV12-4
d_call: TRBD1

cdr3_aa: CASSVLGYNSPLHF
v_call: TRBV28
d_call: NA

cdr3_aa: CASRARTDLNTEAFF
v_call: TRBV5-1
d_call: NA

cdr3_aa: CSARPWTGSYEQYF
v_call: TRBV20-1
d_call: TRBD1

cdr3_aa: CAWRGYNEQFF
v_call: TRBV30
d_call: NA

cdr3_aa: CASSPENIAGPEQFF
v_call: TRBV18
d_call: TRBD2

cdr3_aa: CASSQGVGYTIYNEQFF
v_call: TRBV3-1
d_call: NA

cdr3_aa: CASSPLGSPTYTGELFF
v_call: TRBV6-1
d_call: NA

cdr3_aa: CSARVAQGASQPQHF
v_call: TRBV20-1
d_call: TRBD1

cdr3_aa: CSARHDLDTQYF
v_call: TRBV20-1
d_call: NA

cdr3_aa: CASSPTSTGELFF
v_call: TRBV18
d_call: NA

cdr3_aa: CASSPVQAISGANVLTF
v_call: TRBV18
d_call: NA

cdr3_aa: CASSLSRIGADTQYF
v_call: TRBV7-9
d_call: NA

cdr3_aa: CASSPRSTGELFF
v_call: TRBV18
d_call: NA

cdr3_aa: CASSNRGRGPTDTQYF
v_call: TRBV7-3
d_call: NA

cdr3_aa: CASSLQTGPPETQYF
v_call: TRBV11-2
d_call: NA

cdr3_aa: CASSSGLAGVDTQYF
v_call: TRBV7-2
d_call: TRBD2

cdr3_aa: CSATKPSTDTQYF
v_call: TRBV20-1
d_call: NA

cdr3_aa: CAWGQGPSYEQYF
v_call: TRBV30
d_call: TRBD1

cdr3_aa: CAWSAGQRNSPLHF
v_call: TRBV30
d_call: TRBD1

cdr3_aa: CAWSREFTEAFF
v_call: TRBV30
d_call: NA

cdr3_aa: CSAERDTQYF
v_call: TRBV29-1
d_call: NA

cdr3_aa: CASSFTQGYGYTF
v_call: TRBV5-1
d_call: NA

cdr3_aa: CASSSGLAGGYLSPYF
v_call: TRBV7-2
d_call: TRBD2

cdr3_aa: CAAAPGQGSYEQYF
v_call: TRBV10-3
d_call: TRBD1

cdr3_aa: CASSGGPTFGTDTQYF
v_call: TRBV3-1
d_call: NA

cdr3_aa: CASSPPGIYEQYF
v_call: TRBV12-3/TRBV12-4
d_call: NA

cdr3_aa: CASSLLLAGGVSQETQYF
v_call: TRBV3-1
d_call: TRBD2

cdr3_aa: CASNFDRAITIYF
v_call: TRBV12-3/TRBV12-4
d_call: TRBD1

cdr3_aa: CATSSRRPQRMETQYF
v_call: TRBV15
d_call: NA